The entry below describes one T cell receptor (beta chain). What it binds is not known. V trimming: 4 bases; J trimming: 0 bases; junction bases outside the gene matches: 10. The CDR3 is 16 amino acids. CDR1 and CDR2 from the germline V gene are SGHRS and YFSETQ. The data derive from a study of T cell repertoires in cytomegalovirus infection. Study details: CMV infection together with matching HLA type was indicated by public TCR beta signatures. General study findings and limits: Cumulative frequency (of public TCR beta family members) identified carriers of CMV plus the relevant HLA. Clonotypes of TCR beta that were HLA-C-restricted and CMV-specific dominated the ex vivo response.

TCRdb passed the reads through MiXCR, listing each CDR3 protein once. Of hundreds of thousands of distinct CDR3 sequences listed, approximately 10% are singletons. The V call is TRBV5-1, the J call TRBJ2-7; 7 nucleotides line up with TRBD1. The receptor comes from a human donor in good health (CMV status not recorded). Some clones in this sample may be carry-over from other donors' samples. The sequencing input was PBMCs. DNA of the CDR3: TGCGCCAGCAGCCCTAGACAGGGAGCCCTCTCCTACGAGCAGTACTTC. It encodes CASSPRQGALSYEQYF.